This TCR beta chain was captured in a study of blood T cell repertoires in COVID-19. About the research overall: The study drew acute and convalescent COVID-19 samples from the United States, Italy and Spain. T cells, B-cell-depleted T cells, or PBMCs supplied cDNA or gDNA.

This CDR3 has 14 residues. V lost 3 bases, J lost 4 bases, and 11 bases lay in between. Germline-derived CDR1 and CDR2 are MNHNS and SASEGT. TCRdb keeps only in-frame clones here, not all; method: immunoSEQ multiplex PCR. The sample carries more than 120,000 clones, more than 75% recorded once. The sample was peripheral blood. The chain employs TRBV6-1 and TRBJ2-3, with D possibly TRBD2 on 5 matching bases. This TCR was recovered from a woman aged 45-59 years with active or convalescent COVID-19. This CDR3 is CASSEVGVADTQYF. As DNA, the CDR3 is TGTGCCAGCAGTGAGGTGGGAGTGGCAGATACGCAGTATTTT.